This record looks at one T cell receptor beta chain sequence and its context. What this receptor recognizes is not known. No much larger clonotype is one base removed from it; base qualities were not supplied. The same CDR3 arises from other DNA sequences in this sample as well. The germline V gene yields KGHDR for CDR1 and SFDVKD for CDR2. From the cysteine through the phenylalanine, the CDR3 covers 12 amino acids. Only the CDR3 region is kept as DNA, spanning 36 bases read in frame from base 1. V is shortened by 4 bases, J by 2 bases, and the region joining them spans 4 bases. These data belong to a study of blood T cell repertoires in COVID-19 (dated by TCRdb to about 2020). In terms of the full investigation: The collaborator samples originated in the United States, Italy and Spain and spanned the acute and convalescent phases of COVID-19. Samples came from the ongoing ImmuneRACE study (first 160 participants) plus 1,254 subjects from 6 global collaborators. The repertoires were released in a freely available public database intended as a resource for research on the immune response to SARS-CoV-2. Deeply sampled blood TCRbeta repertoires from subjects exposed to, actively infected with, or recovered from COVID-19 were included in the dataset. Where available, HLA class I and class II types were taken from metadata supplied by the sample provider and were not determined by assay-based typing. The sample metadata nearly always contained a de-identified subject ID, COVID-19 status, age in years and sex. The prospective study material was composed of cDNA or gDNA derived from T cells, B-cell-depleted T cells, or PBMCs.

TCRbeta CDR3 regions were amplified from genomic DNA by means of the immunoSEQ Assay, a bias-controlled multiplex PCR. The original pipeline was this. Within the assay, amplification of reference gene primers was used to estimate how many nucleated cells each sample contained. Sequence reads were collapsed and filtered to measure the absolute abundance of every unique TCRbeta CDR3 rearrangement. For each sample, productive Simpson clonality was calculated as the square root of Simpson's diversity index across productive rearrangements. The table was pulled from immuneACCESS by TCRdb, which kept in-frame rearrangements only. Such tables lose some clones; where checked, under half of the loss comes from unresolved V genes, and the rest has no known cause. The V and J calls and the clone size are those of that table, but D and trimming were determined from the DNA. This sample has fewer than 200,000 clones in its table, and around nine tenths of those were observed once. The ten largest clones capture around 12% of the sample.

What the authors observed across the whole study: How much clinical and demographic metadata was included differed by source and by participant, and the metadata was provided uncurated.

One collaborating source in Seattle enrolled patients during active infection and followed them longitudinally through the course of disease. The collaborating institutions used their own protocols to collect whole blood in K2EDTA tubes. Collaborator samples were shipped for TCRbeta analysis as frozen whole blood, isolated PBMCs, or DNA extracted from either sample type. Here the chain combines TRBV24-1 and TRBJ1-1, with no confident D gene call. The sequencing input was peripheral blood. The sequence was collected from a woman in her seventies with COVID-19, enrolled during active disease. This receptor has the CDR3 CATSDQNTEAFF. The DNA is TGTGCCACCAGTGACCAAAACACTGAAGCTTTCTTT.